Given below is one TCR beta chain in context. Antigen unknown. The junction differs from germline at one of its ends, possibly a read error. This entry is derived from a study of neoadjuvant nivolumab and ipilimumab in lung cancer. Overall study results and limits: Only two of four nivolumab-treated tumors gained richness and clonality by surgery.

The germline V gene has CDR1 GTSNPN and CDR2 SVGIG (reference sequence). The CDR3 has 13 residues. TCRdb's copy holds only in-frame clones and misses some; the assay was immunoSEQ multiplex PCR. Here the sample spans 15,000 to 20,000 clones, more than 75% being singletons. This TCR was sampled from an adult with non-small cell lung cancer. The source material was peripheral blood, sampled before neoadjuvant nivolumab, alone or with ipilimumab. The rearrangement uses TRBV30 and TRBJ2-7; TRBD1 is a possible D gene (5 bases). CDR3 coding DNA: TGTGCCTGGGGTGTGTCTCAGGGTAACGAGCAGTACTTC. It yields the protein CAWGVSQGNEQYF.